This T cell receptor (beta chain) came from a study of CD8+ T cells in alopecia areata. About the research overall: It was oral tofacitinib, at 5 to 10 mg twice daily, that treated patients received.

RNA, once extracted, was reverse transcribed into cDNA for use as the sequencing template. Assay: immunoSEQ multiplex PCR; the TCRdb copy retains only in-frame clones and omits some. The table lists 150,000 to 200,000 clones, roughly 63% of them singletons, with roughly 17% in the top ten. Treatment described: oral pan-JAK inhibitor, 5-10 mg twice daily. V lost 0 bases and J lost 4, with 15 bases in between. The CDR3 has 15 residues. Germline loops: CDR1 GTSNPN, CDR2 SVGIG (reference sequence). Sequencing was performed on CD4+ T cells sorted from blood, taken at approximately week 61, from a patient treated with tofacitinib. The clonotype was recovered from a human donor with alopecia areata. The V call is TRBV30, the J call TRBJ1-2; D is undetermined. The CDR3 nucleotides are TGTGCCTGGAGTGTTAGCGCCCCGGGTCCCTATGGCTACACCTTC. Protein sequence: CAWSVSAPGPYGYTF.